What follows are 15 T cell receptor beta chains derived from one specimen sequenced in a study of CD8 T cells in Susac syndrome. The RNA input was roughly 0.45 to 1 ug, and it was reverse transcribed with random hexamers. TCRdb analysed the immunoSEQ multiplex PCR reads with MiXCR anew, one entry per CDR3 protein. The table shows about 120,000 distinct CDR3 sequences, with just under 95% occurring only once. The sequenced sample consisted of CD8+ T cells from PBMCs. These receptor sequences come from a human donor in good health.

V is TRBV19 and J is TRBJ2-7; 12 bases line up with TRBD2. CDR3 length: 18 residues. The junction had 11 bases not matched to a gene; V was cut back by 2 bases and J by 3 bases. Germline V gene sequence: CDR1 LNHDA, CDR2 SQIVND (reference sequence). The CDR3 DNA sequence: TGTGCCAGTAGTATATCCCCCCTGACTAGCGGGGGTATCTACGAGCAGTACTTC. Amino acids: CASSISPLTSGGIYEQYF.

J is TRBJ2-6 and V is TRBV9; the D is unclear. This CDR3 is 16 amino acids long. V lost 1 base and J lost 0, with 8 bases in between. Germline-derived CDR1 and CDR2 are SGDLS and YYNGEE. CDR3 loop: CASSVSSHSGANVLTF. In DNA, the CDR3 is TGTGCCAGCAGCGTATCATCCCACTCTGGGGCCAACGTCCTGACTTTC.

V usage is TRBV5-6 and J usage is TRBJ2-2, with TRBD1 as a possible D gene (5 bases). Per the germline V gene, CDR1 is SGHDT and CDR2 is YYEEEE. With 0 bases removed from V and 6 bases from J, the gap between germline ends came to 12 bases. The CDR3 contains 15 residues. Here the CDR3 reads CASSLVGQAPGELFF. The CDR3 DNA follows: TGTGCCAGCAGCTTGGTGGGGCAGGCCCCCGGGGAGCTGTTTTTT.

The CDR3 nucleotides read TGCAGCGTTGGGGCCGCGGGAGGGGGAAACACTGAAGCTTTCTTT. Translating it yields CSVGAAGGGNTEAFF. V and J are TRBV29-1 and TRBJ1-1, with D possibly being TRBD1 (6 bases). The CDR3 has 15 residues. The V end lost 4 bases, the J end lost 2 bases, and 17 bases lay between the germline ends. Germline-derived CDR1 and CDR2 are SQVTM and ANQGSEA. The variable domain in full, with the rest retrieved from reference TRBV29-1 and TRBJ1-1, is SAVISQKPSRDICQRGTSLTIQCQVDSQVTMMFWYRQQPGQSLTLIATANQGSEATYESGFVIDKFPISRPNLTFSTLTVSNMSPEDSSIYLCSVGAAGGGNTEAFFGQGTRLTVV.

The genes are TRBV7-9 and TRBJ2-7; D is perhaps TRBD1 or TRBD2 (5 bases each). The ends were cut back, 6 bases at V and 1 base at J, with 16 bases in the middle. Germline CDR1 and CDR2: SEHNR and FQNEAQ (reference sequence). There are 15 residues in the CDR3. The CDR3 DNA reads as TGTGCCAGCAGTCTCAAGGCTGGGGGATCCTACGAGCAGTACTTC. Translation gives CASSLKAGGSYEQYF.

The CDR3 loop reads CASSAGGQNTEAFF. The CDR3 DNA reads TGTGCCAGCAGTGCAGGGGGCCAGAACACTGAAGCTTTCTTT. This chain connects TRBV2 to TRBJ1-1; 8 bases match TRBD1. Per the germline V gene, CDR1 is SNHLY and CDR2 is FYNNEI. Trimming removed 4 bases from V and 1 base from J; junction bases left unmatched: 2. CDR3 length: 14 residues.

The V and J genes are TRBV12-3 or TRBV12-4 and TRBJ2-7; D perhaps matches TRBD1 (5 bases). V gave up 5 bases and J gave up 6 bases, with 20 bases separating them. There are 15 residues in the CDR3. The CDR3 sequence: CASSLTPGPVSEQYF. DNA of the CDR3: TGTGCCAGCAGTCTCACCCCAGGGCCGGTTTCCGAGCAGTACTTC.

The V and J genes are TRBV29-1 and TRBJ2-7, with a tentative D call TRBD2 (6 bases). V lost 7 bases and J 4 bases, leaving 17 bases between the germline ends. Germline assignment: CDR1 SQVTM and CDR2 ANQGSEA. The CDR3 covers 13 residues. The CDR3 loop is CSAHSTSSYEQYF. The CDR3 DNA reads TGCAGCGCTCATTCGACTAGTTCATACGAGCAGTACTTC.

The CDR3 bases are TGTGCCAGTAGTAGGGCTTGGTTAGGACGTCTAAGCAATCAGCCCCAGCATTTT. This translates into CASSRAWLGRLSNQPQHF. J is TRBJ1-5 and V is TRBV19; D is ambiguous. This CDR3 spans 18 amino acids. Germline loops: CDR1 LNHDA, CDR2 SQIVND (reference sequence). V was trimmed by 4 bases and J by 1 base, leaving 20 bases between them.

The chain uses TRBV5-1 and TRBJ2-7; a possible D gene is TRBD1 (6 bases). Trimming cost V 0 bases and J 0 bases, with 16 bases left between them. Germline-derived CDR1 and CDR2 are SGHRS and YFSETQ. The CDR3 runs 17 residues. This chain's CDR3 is CASSLGDKTGPSYEQYF. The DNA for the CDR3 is TGCGCCAGCAGCTTGGGGGACAAGACGGGTCCCTCCTACGAGCAGTACTTC.

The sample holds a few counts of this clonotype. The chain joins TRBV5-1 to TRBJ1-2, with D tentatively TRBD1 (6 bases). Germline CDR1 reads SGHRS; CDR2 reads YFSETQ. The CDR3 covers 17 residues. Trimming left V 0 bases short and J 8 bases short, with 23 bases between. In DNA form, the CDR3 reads TGCGCCAGCAGCTTGGTCATCGGCATAGGCAGGGGCGACGGCTACACCTTC. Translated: CASSLVIGIGRGDGYTF.

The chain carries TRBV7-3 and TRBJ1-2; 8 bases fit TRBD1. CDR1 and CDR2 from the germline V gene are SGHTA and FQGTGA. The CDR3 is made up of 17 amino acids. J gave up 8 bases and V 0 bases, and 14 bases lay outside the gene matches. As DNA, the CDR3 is TGTGCCAGCAGCTTAACAGGACAGGGCATTGATCCTAGGGGCTACACCTTC. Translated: CASSLTGQGIDPRGYTF. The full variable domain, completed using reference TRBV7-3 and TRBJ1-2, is GAGVSQTPSNKVTEKGKYVELRCDPISGHTALYWYRQSLGQGPEFLIYFQGTGAADDSGLPNDRFFAVRPEGSVSTLKIQRTERGDSAVYLCASSLTGQGIDPRGYTFGSGTRLTVV.

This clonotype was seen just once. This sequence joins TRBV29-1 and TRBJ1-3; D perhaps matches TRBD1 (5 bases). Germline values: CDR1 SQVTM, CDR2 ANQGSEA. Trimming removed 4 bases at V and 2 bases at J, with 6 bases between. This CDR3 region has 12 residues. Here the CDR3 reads CSVARAGNTIYF. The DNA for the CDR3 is TGCAGCGTTGCCAGGGCTGGAAACACCATATATTTT.

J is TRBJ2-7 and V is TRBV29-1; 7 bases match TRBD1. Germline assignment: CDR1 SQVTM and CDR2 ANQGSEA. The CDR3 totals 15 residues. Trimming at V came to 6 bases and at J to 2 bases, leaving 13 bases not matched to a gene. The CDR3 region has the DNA TGCAGCGTGAGGGACAGCATGTTAGTAACCTACGAGCAGTACTTC. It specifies CSVRDSMLVTYEQYF.

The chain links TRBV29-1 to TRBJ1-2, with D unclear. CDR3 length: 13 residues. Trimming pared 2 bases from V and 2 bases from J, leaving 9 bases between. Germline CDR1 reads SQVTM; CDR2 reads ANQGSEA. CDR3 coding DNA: TGCAGCGTTGAATCGGCCAGGAACTATGGCTACACCTTC. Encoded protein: CSVESARNYGYTF.